These 20 T cell receptor beta chains originate from one sample sequenced in a study of shared clonotypes between healthy human individuals. Terminally differentiated effector memory CD45RA+ cells were excluded from the naive CD8 cells, which were CD45RO-negative and positively selected for CCR7. The table came from immunoSEQ multiplex PCR; TCRdb's copy has only in-frame clones and leaves some out. The repertoire holds millions of clones, with roughly 94% as singletons. The sequencing sample was made of naive CD8+ T cells sorted from blood. The receptors shown here come from a man aged 18-30 years in good health.

The V gene is TRBV19, the J gene TRBJ1-5, with a weak D call TRBD1 (6 bases). Trimming removed 6 bases at V and 6 bases at J, with 12 bases between. The germline gives CDR1 LNHDA, CDR2 SQIVND (reference sequence). The CDR3 runs 13 residues. DNA for the CDR3: TGTGCCAGTAGCGCAGGGGTTTTTCAGCCCCAGCATTTT. This translates into CASSAGVFQPQHF.

CDR3 loop: CASSQWTGTYEQYF. CDR3 nucleotides: TGCGCCAGCAGCCAATGGACAGGGACCTACGAGCAGTACTTC. This rearrangement joins TRBV4-3 to TRBJ2-7; TRBD1 matches 8 bases. The CDR3 loop spans 14 amino acids. Germline V gene lookup returns CDR1 LGHNA and CDR2 YSLEER. Unmatched junction bases numbered 2, after V lost 2 bases and J lost 2 bases.

The CDR3 protein is CASSEDTSTGELFF. As DNA, the CDR3 is TGTGCCAGCAGTGAAGACACGAGCACCGGGGAGCTGTTTTTT. The genes are TRBV25-1 and TRBJ2-2, with D uncertain. CDR1 and CDR2 from the germline V gene are MGHDK and SYGVNS. The ends were cut back, 2 bases at V and 4 bases at J, with 8 bases in the middle. The CDR3 is 14 amino acids.

The chain links TRBV7-3 to TRBJ1-2; no reliable D call. Germline V gives CDR1 SGHTA, CDR2 FQGTGA. Trimming shortened V by 2 bases and J by 6 bases, and 16 bases separated the two germline ends. The CDR3 length is 15 residues. The CDR3 sequence is CASSLSPSPKDGYTF. DNA of the CDR3: TGTGCCAGCAGCTTATCTCCCTCCCCGAAGGATGGCTACACCTTC.

J is TRBJ2-7 and V is TRBV5-4; no definite D call. V lost 0 bases, J lost 7 bases, and 8 bases lay in between. Per the germline V gene, CDR1 is SGHNT and CDR2 is YYREEE (reference sequence). The CDR3 covers 12 residues. This CDR3 reads CASSLGTLEQYF. CDR3 DNA sequence: TGTGCCAGCAGCTTGGGAACCCTTGAGCAGTACTTC.

The chain employs TRBV27 and TRBJ2-3; TRBD1 agrees at 9 bases. CDR1 is MNHEY, CDR2 SMNVEV, per germline (reference sequence). V lost 5 bases and J lost 0; bases outside the gene matches: 6. The CDR3 length is 16 residues. In DNA, the CDR3 is TGTGCCAGCAGTACCGGGACAGGGCCTAGCACAGATACGCAGTATTTT. It specifies CASSTGTGPSTDTQYF.

The V call is TRBV5-1, the J call TRBJ2-7; weak D call: TRBD2 (6 bases). This CDR3 region has 15 residues. Germline lookup yields CDR1 SGHRS and CDR2 YFSETQ. V gave up 1 base and J gave up 0 bases, with 11 bases separating them. The CDR3 nucleotides are TGCGCCAGCAGCTTGACTAGCCAAAGCTCCTACGAGCAGTACTTC. Its translation is CASSLTSQSSYEQYF.

The rearrangement uses TRBV2 and TRBJ1-1; D ambiguous. This CDR3 has 14 amino acids. Germline V CDR1 and CDR2: SNHLY, FYNNEI. V dropped 5 bases and J dropped 3 bases, with 13 bases sitting between them. CDR3 in DNA: TGTGCCAGCAGTATGGGGTCGGAAGACACTGAAGCTTTCTTT. Protein sequence: CASSMGSEDTEAFF.

The gene calls are TRBV7-9 and TRBJ1-2, with 9 bases that match TRBD1. V lost 2 bases to trimming and J lost 4 bases; unmatched junction nucleotides: 11. The CDR3 spans 17 residues. Germline V gives CDR1 SEHNR, CDR2 FQNEAQ (reference sequence). The DNA of the CDR3 is TGTGCCAGCAGCTTACCCATACAGGGGGCGATTACCTATGGCTACACCTTC. Its translation is CASSLPIQGAITYGYTF.

Comment on this clone: The junction differs from germline at one of its ends, possibly a read error. This chain links TRBV7-7 with TRBJ2-1; TRBD2 might be the D (7 bases). The CDR3 sequence is 15 residues long. The germline CDR1 and CDR2 sequences are SSHAT and FNYEAQ (reference sequence). The CDR3 reads CASSLGHAGANEQFF. CDR3 coding DNA: TGTGCTAGCAGCTTAGGTCACGCGGGGGCGAATGAGCAGTTCTTC.

This rearrangement joins TRBV29-1 to TRBJ2-1; TRBD2 matches 8 bases. V gave up 5 bases and J gave up 5 bases; unmatched junction bases: 8. Germline V lookup: CDR1 SQVTM, CDR2 ANQGSEA. The CDR3 covers 14 residues. CDR3 residues: CSVWGSGGDNEQFF. CDR3 coding DNA: TGCAGCGTTTGGGGGAGCGGGGGAGACAATGAGCAGTTCTTC.

The V and J genes are TRBV7-2 and TRBJ2-1, with D maybe TRBD2 (5 bases). V lost 5 bases, J lost 2 bases, and 13 bases lay in between. Germline assignment: CDR1 SGHTA and CDR2 FQGNSA. This CDR3 has 15 amino acids. CDR3 sequence: CASSPEVPTYNEQFF. DNA of the CDR3: TGTGCCAGCAGCCCGGAGGTCCCCACCTACAATGAGCAGTTCTTC.

With respect to this clone: Additional DNA sequences in this sample encode the identical CDR3. The genes are TRBV27 and TRBJ1-1; tentative D call: TRBD1 (6 bases). The CDR3 runs 13 residues. Germline V CDR1 and CDR2: MNHEY, SMNVEV (reference sequence). Trimming took off 6 bases at V and 4 bases at J, with 12 bases between the two ends. The CDR3: CASSLGGGTEAFF. The CDR3 DNA sequence: TGTGCCAGCAGCTTGGGAGGGGGCACTGAAGCTTTCTTT.

Here the CDR3 reads CASSQEEGDVSYEQYF. CDR3 DNA sequence: TGCGCCAGCAGCCAAGAAGAGGGCGACGTCTCCTACGAGCAGTACTTC. The chain joins TRBV4-3 to TRBJ2-7, with TRBD2 as a possible D gene (5 bases). The germline V gene has CDR1 LGHNA and CDR2 YSLEER. Trimming shortened V by 0 bases and J by 0 bases, and 12 bases separated the two germline ends. CDR3 length: 16 residues.

The chain has TRBV7-9 and TRBJ2-1, with 8 positions matching TRBD2. CDR1 and CDR2 from the germline V gene are SEHNR and FQNEAQ (reference sequence). V shed 5 bases and J 5 bases; nucleotides not matched to a gene: 8. This CDR3 has 15 residues. The CDR3 loop is CASSHPAGDDNEQFF. The CDR3 DNA sequence: TGTGCCAGCAGCCATCCAGCGGGAGACGACAATGAGCAGTTCTTC.

Turning to this clone: Other DNA sequences in the same sample also yield this CDR3. V gene TRBV7-2 combines with J gene TRBJ2-7, with no clear D. This CDR3 is 13 amino acids long. Germline V gene sequence: CDR1 SGHTA, CDR2 FQGNSA. V was clipped by 2 bases and J by 0 bases, with 5 bases between them. The CDR3 protein is CASSLTDSYEQYF. CDR3 nucleotide sequence: TGTGCCAGCAGCTTAACGGACTCCTACGAGCAGTACTTC.

V usage is TRBV7-2 and J usage is TRBJ2-1; 12 bases are a match to TRBD2. The CDR3 sequence is 16 residues long. The J segment lost 8 bases and the V segment lost 5 bases, leaving 10 bases of the junction unmatched. The germline V gene encodes CDR1 SGHTA and CDR2 FQGNSA. Written as DNA, the CDR3 is TGTGCCAGCAGCCCGACGACTAGCGGGAGAAGGGATGAGCAGTTCTTC. It specifies CASSPTTSGRRDEQFF.

J is TRBJ2-7 and V is TRBV7-2; the D call may be TRBD1 or TRBD2 (5 bases each). Trimming removed 7 bases at V and 3 bases at J, with 16 bases between. Germline V gene sequence: CDR1 SGHTA, CDR2 FQGNSA. This CDR3 is built from 14 residues. For the CDR3, the DNA is TGTGCCAGCACCCTTGAGAGGGGTTACTACGAGCAGTACTTC. This encodes CASTLERGYYEQYF.

This sequence joins TRBV30 and TRBJ2-3; D ambiguous. Per germline, CDR1 GTSNPN and CDR2 SVGIG (reference sequence). Trimming took off 2 bases at V and 5 bases at J, with 11 bases between the two ends. This CDR3 is built from 13 residues. In DNA form, the CDR3 reads TGTGCCTGGAGTTCCGGGTCTGGAGATACGCAGTATTTT. Residues: CAWSSGSGDTQYF.

The rearrangement joins TRBV6-1 to TRBJ2-7; 11 positions match TRBD1. Germline CDR1 is MNHNS and CDR2 is SASEGT. V was pared by 2 bases and J by 3 bases, with 3 bases of the junction left unmatched. The CDR3 extends over 15 amino acids. CDR3 protein: CASSEIGTGGYEQYF. DNA for the CDR3: TGTGCCAGCAGTGAAATAGGGACAGGGGGCTACGAGCAGTACTTC.